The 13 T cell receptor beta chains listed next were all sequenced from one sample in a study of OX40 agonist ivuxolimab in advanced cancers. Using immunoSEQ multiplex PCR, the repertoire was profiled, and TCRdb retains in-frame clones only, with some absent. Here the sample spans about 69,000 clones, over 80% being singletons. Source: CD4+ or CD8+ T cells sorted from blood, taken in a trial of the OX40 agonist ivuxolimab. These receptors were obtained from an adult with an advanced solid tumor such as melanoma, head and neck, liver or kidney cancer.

CDR3 coding DNA: TGTGCCAGCAGCTTAGCTAGCGGGGTCCCCTACGAGCAGTACTTC. The encoded protein is CASSLASGVPYEQYF. The chain couples TRBV11-2 to TRBJ2-7; 9 nucleotides align to TRBD2. CDR3 length: 15 amino acids. Germline V gives CDR1 SGHAT, CDR2 FQNNGV. The V and J ends lost 1 base and 2 bases, in that order; junction bases with no gene match: 3. The entire variable domain, with the rest obtained from reference TRBV11-2 and TRBJ2-7, is as follows: EAGVAQSPRYKIIEKRQSVAFWCNPISGHATLYWYQQILGQGPKLLIQFQNNGVVDDSQLPKDRFSAERLKGVDSTLKIQPAKLEDSAVYLCASSLASGVPYEQYFGPGTRLTVT.

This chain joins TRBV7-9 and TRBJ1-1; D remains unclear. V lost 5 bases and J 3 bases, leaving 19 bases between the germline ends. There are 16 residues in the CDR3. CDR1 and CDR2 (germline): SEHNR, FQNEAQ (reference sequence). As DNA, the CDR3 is TGTGCCAGCAGCCCCATGGGAGGGAGAGGGTACACTGAAGCTTTCTTT. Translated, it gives CASSPMGGRGYTEAFF.

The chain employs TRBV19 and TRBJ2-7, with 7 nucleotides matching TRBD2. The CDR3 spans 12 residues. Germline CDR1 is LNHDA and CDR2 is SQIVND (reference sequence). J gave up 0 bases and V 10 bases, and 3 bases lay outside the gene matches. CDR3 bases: TGTGCCACCGCGGGGGACTCCTACGAGCAGTACTTC. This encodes CATAGDSYEQYF.

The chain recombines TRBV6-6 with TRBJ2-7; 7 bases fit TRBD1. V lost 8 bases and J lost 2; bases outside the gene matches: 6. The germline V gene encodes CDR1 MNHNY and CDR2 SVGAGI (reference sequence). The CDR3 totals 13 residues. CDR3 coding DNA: TGTGCCAGCCGGGACAGTATGGCCTACGAGCAGTACTTC. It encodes CASRDSMAYEQYF.

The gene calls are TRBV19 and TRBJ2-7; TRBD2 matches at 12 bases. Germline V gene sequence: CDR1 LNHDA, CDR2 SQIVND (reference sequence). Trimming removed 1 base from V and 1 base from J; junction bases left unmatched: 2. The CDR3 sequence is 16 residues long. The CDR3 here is CASSIGLAGGSYEQYF. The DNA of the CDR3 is TGTGCCAGTAGTATAGGTCTAGCGGGAGGGTCCTACGAGCAGTACTTC.

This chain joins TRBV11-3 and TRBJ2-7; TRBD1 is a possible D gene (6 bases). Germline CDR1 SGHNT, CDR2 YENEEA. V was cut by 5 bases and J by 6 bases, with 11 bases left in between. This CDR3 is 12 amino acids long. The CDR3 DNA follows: TGTGCCAGCAGCAGGGGGTATCTCGAGCAGTACTTC. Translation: CASSRGYLEQYF. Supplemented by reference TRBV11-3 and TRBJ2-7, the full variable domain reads EAGVVQSPRYKIIEKKQPVAFWCNPISGHNTLYWYLQNLGQGPELLIRYENEEAVDDSQLPKDRFSAERLKGVDSTLKIQPAELGDSAVYLCASSRGYLEQYFGPGTRLTVT.

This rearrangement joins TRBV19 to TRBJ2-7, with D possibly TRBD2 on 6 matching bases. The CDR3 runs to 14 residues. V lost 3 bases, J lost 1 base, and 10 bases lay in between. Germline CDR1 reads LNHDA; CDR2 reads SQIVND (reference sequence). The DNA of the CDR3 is TGTGCCAGTAGTATGGGGCGGGGTTCCTACGAGCAGTACTTC. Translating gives CASSMGRGSYEQYF.

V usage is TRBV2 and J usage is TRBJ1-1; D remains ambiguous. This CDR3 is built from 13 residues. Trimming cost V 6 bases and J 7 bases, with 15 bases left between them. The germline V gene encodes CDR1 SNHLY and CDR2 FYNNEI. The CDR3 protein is CASSGSARSEAFF. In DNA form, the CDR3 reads TGTGCCAGCAGCGGGTCCGCTCGCAGTGAAGCTTTCTTT.

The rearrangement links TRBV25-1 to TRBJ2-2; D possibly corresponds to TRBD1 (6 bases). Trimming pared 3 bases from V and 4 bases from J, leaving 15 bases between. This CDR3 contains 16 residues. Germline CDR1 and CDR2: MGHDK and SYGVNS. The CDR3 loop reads CASSDFRGSVTGELFF. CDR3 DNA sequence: TGTGCCAGCAGTGATTTCAGGGGCAGTGTCACCGGGGAGCTGTTTTTT. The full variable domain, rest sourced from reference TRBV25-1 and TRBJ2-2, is EADIYQTPRYLVIGTGKKITLECSQTMGHDKMYWYQQDPGMELHLIHYSYGVNSTEKGDLSSESTVSRIRTEHFPLTLESARPSHTSQYLCASSDFRGSVTGELFFGEGSRLTVL.

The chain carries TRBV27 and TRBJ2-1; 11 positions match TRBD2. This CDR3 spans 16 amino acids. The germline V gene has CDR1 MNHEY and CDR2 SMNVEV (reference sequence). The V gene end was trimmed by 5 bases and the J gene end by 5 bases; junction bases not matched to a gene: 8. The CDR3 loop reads CASSPSGLAAHNEQFF. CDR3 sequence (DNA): TGTGCCAGCAGTCCCTCGGGACTAGCGGCCCACAATGAGCAGTTCTTC.

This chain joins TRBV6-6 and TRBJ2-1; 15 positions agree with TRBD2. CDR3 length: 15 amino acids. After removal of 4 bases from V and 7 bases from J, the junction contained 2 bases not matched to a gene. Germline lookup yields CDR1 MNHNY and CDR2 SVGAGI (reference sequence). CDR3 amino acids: CASSLGLAGGNEQFF. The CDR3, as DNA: TGTGCCAGCAGTTTGGGACTAGCGGGAGGAAATGAGCAGTTCTTC.

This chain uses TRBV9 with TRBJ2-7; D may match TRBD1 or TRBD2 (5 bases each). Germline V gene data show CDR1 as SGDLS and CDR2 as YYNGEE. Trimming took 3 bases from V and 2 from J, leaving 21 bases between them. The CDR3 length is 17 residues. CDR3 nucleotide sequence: TGTGCCAGCAGCGCGGACGGGCCCGGGGACCCAGCCTACGAGCAGTACTTC. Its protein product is CASSADGPGDPAYEQYF. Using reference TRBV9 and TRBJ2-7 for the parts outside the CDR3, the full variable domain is DSGVTQTPKHLITATGQRVTLRCSPRSGDLSVYWYQQSLDQGLQFLIQYYNGEERAKGNILERFSAQQFPDLHSELNLSSLELGDSALYFCASSADGPGDPAYEQYFGPGTRLTVT.

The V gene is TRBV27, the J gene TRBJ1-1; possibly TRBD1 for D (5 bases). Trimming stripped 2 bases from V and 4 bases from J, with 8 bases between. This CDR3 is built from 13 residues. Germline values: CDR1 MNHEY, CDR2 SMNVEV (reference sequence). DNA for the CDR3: TGTGCCAGCAGTTTAACCGGGGGCACTGAAGCTTTCTTT. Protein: CASSLTGGTEAFF.